The TCR beta chain described here comes from a study of tumor-infiltrating lymphocytes in primary liver carcinoma. Starting material for RNA and DNA co-extraction consisted of roughly 19-31 mg of unsorted bulk tissue. Trimming took off 7 bases at V and 1 base at J, with 14 bases between the two ends. The CDR3 spans 15 residues. Worth noting for this clonotype: Without the conserved terminal phenylalanine or tryptophan, this CDR3 likely stems from a read error.

The investigators made TCR beta cDNA from approximately 510 ng total RNA, using a constant-region primer. Three-round nested multiplex PCR performed with slightly modified ARM-PCR produced the TCR beta libraries. The two initial PCR rounds, about 9 cycles each, used TRBV1-TRBV30 forward and C-beta reverse primers. MiXCR, applied by TCRdb to the multiplex PCR reads, yields one record per CDR3 protein. The top ten clones hold around two fifths of a sample with approximately 64,000 distinct CDR3 sequences, about 71% of them seen once. The TCR comes from a middle-aged man with primary liver carcinoma and hepatitis B virus infection. This sequence joins TRBV12-3 or TRBV12-4 and TRBJ1-5; D is undetermined. The material sequenced was liver tumor tissue from sampling region 4. Subset given: tumor region T4, right-lateral pole. This CDR3 is CASTFGQGSNQPQHL. CDR3 bases: TGTGCCAGCACCTTTGGGCAAGGAAGCAATCAGCCCCAGCATCTT.